Here is one T cell receptor (beta chain) with its context. This entry comes from a study of shared clonotypes between healthy human individuals. The CDR3 spans 16 residues. The germline gives CDR1 SGHRS, CDR2 YFSETQ. With V trimmed by 0 bases and J by 6 bases, 7 bases remained unmatched. As processed by the authors: Filtering was not the same, since immunoSEQ gave junction-only sequences without quality scores. Clones were sequenced by immunoSEQ multiplex PCR, and TCRdb holds only the in-frame ones, with some missing. The DNA was the basis for D and trimming; V, J and clone size are from that table. The data show 2 million to 2.5 million clones, approximately 94% seen once.

Sequenced sample: naive CD4+ T cells sorted from blood. Subset indicated: CD45RA+ positively selected. The chain uses TRBV5-1 and TRBJ2-3; 10 bases are a match to TRBD2. The sequence derives from a man aged 18 to 35 in good health. The chain's CDR3 is CASSLGAGGPGDTQYF. The CDR3 DNA follows: TGCGCCAGCAGCTTGGGAGCGGGGGGGCCAGGTGATACGCAGTATTTT.